The T cell receptor (beta chain) under discussion was sequenced for a study of cytomegalovirus exposure and HLA in healthy donors. The CDR3 runs 14 residues. Germline CDR1 reads SGDLS; CDR2 reads YYNGEE. V lost 2 bases, J lost 10 bases, and 8 bases stayed unmatched. Remarks on this clone: What it recognizes is unknown.

It was with 60 Vbeta and 13 Jbeta primers that the PCR ran. TCRdb keeps only in-frame clones here, not all; method: immunoSEQ multiplex PCR. The repertoire includes approximately 140,000 clones, around 81% of them detected once, and 2.8% sits in the top ten. Broader study findings: An assumption of roughly uniform sequencing depth across donors underlay the presence/absence analyses.

This TCR came from a male donor in good health and CMV-seronegative. Source material: PBMCs. The chain joins TRBV9 to TRBJ1-2, with 10 bases aligning to TRBD1. For the CDR3, the DNA is TGTGCCAGCAGCGTCGGGACAGGGGTGTTGGACTACACCTTC. Translating it yields CASSVGTGVLDYTF.